This section outlines one TCR beta chain sequence together with its context. This sample stems from a study of blood T cell repertoires in COVID-19. The authors' processing: Estimation of nucleated cell counts relied on the amplification of reference gene primers. Assay: immunoSEQ multiplex PCR; the TCRdb copy retains only in-frame clones and omits some. From that table come the V and J calls and clone size; the DNA was used to work out D and trimming. The table lists 90,000 to 100,000 clones, about nine tenths of them singletons, with more than 5% in the top ten. With 0 bases removed from V and 3 bases from J, the gap between germline ends came to 12 bases. The CDR3 spans 15 residues. Germline CDR1 SGHRS, CDR2 YFSETQ. One Seattle source followed patients from active infection through their disease course.

This clonotype was obtained from a man in his 60s with COVID-19, enrolled during active disease. This chain links TRBV5-1 with TRBJ1-2, with D hard to call. Material for sequencing was peripheral blood. As DNA, the CDR3 is TGCGCCAGCAGCTTGGCCGGTGATCTCTACTATGGCTACACCTTC. Residues: CASSLAGDLYYGYTF.